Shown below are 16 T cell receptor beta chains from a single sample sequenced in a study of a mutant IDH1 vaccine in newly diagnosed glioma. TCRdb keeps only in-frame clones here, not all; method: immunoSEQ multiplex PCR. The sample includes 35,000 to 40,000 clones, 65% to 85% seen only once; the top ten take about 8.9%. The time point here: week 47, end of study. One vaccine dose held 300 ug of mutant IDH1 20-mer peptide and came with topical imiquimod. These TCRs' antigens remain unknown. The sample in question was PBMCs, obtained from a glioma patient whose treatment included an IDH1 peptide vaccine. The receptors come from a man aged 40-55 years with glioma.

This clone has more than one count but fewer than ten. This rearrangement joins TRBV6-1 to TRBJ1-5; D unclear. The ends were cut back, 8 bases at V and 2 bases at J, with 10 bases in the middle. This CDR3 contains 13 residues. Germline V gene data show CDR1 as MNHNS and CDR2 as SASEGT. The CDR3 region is CASAQVGNQPQHF. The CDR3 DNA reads TGTGCCAGCGCCCAGGTTGGCAATCAGCCCCAGCATTTT.

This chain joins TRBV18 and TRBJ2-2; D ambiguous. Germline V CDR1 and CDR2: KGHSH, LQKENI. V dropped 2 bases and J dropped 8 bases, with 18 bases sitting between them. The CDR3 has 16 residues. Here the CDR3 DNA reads TGTGCCAGCTCACCAGCCGCGGCTCTCTTGGCGGGGGAGCTGTTTTTT. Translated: CASSPAAALLAGELFF.

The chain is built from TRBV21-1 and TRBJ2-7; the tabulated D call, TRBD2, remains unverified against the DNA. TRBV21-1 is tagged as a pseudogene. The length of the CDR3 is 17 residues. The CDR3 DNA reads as TGTGCCAGCAGCAAAGGTTCTCCTCCAGGGAGGATCTACGAGCAGTACTTC. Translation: CASSKGSPPGRIYEQYF.

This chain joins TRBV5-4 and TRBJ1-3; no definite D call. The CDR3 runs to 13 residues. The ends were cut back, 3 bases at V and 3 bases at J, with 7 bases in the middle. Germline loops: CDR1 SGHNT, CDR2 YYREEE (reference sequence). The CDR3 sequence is CASSSKDGNTIYF. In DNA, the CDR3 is TGTGCCAGCAGCTCTAAAGATGGAAACACCATATATTTT.

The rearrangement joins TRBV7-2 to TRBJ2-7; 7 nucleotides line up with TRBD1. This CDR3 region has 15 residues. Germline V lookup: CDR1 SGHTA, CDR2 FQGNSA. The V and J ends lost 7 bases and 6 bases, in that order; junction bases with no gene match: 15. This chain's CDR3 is CASTPYRGQTFEQYF. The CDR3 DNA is TGTGCCAGCACCCCTTATAGGGGACAGACCTTCGAGCAGTACTTC.

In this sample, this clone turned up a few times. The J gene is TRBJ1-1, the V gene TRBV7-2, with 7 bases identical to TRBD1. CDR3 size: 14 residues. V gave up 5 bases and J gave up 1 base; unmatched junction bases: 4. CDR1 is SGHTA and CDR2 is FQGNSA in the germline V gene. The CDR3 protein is CASSPGQKNTEAFF. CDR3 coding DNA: TGTGCCAGCAGCCCGGGACAGAAGAACACTGAAGCTTTCTTT.

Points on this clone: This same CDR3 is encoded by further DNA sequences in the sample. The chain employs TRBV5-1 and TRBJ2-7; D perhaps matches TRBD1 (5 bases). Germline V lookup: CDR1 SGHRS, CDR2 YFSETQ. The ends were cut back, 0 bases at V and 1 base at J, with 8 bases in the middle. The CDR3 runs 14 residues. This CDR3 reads CASSLGQGSYEQYV. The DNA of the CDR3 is TGCGCCAGCAGCTTGGGGCAGGGATCCTACGAGCAGTACGTC.

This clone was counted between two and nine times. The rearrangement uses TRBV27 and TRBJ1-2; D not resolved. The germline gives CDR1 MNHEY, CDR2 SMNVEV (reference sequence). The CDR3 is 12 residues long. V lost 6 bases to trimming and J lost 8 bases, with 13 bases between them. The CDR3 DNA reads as TGTGCCAGCAGCTCCGGCCTGGGGGGCTACACCTTC. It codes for CASSSGLGGYTF.

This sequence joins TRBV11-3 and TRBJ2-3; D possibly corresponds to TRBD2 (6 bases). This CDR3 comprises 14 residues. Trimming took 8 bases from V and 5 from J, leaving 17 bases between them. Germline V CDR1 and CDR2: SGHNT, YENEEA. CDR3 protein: CASRGTSEGDTQYF. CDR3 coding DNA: TGTGCCAGCCGCGGGACTTCCGAGGGAGATACGCAGTATTTT.

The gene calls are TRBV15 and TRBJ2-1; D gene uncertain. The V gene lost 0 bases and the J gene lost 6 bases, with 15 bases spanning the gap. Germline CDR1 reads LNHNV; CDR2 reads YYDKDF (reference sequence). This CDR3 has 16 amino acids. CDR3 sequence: CATSRDSIWGGNEQFF. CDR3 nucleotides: TGTGCCACCAGCAGAGATTCTATCTGGGGTGGCAATGAGCAGTTCTTC. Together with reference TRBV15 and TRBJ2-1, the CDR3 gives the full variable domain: DAMVIQNPRYQVTQFGKPVTLSCSQTLNHNVMYWYQQKSSQAPKLLFHYYDKDFNNEADTPDNFQSRRPNTSFCFLDIRSPGLGDTAMYLCATSRDSIWGGNEQFFGPGTRLTVL.

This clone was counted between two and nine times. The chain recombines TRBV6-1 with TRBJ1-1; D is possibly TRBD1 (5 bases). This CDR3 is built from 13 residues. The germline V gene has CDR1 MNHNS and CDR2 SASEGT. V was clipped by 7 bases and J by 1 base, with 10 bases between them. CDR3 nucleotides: TGTGCCAGCAAGAGGGGAACGAACACTGAAGCTTTCTTT. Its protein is CASKRGTNTEAFF.

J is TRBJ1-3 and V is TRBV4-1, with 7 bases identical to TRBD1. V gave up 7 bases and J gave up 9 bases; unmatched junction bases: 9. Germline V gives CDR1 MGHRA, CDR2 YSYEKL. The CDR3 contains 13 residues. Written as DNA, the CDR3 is TGCGCCAGCAACCGGGACAGCTCCTCCACCATATATTTT. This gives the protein CASNRDSSSTIYF.

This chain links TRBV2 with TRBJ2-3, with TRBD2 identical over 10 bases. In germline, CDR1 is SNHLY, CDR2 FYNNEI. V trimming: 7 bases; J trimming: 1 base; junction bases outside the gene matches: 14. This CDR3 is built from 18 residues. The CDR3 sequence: CASIGGLSGLAGTDTQYF. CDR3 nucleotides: TGTGCCAGCATCGGGGGACTATCCGGACTAGCGGGCACAGATACGCAGTATTTT.

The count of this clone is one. For the CDR3, the DNA is TGCGCCAGCAGCACGGGACGGGGAACTAATGAAAAACTGTTTTTT. Encoded protein: CASSTGRGTNEKLFF. J is TRBJ1-4 and V is TRBV5-1, with D possibly TRBD1 on 5 matching bases. V was trimmed by 4 bases and J by 1 base, leaving 11 bases between them. The CDR3 has 15 amino acids. CDR1 is SGHRS, CDR2 YFSETQ, per germline.

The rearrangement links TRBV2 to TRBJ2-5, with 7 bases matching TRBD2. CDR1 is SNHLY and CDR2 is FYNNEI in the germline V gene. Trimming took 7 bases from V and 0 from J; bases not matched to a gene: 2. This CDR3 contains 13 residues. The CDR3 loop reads CASTSGYQETQYF. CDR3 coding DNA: TGTGCCAGCACTAGCGGTTACCAAGAGACCCAGTACTTC.

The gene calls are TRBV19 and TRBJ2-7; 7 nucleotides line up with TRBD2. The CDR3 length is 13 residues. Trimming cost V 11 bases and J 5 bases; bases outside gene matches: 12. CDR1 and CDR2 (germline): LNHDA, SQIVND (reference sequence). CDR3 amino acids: CASKGRGRDEQYF. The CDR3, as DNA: TGTGCCTCCAAAGGGAGGGGCCGCGACGAGCAGTACTTC.